This TCR beta chain stems from a study of T cell repertoires in cytomegalovirus infection (dated by TCRdb to between 2018 and 2021). About the full investigation: The peptide stimulations were aimed at well-studied HLA-B-restricted epitopes as well as recently identified HLA-C-restricted CMV epitopes, whose presentation resists viral immunomodulation. Because public TCR beta signatures pointed to carriage of CMV infection together with the matching HLA type, the HLA type of each donor mattered for the analysis. On the study overall, not on this receptor specifically: The ex vivo response was dominated by HLA-C-restricted CMV-specific TCR beta clonotypes, which also provided the single most frequent clonotype in two of eight donors. Cumulative frequency of public TCR beta family members discriminated carriers of CMV infection plus the relevant HLA type in this cohort and an independent approximately 400-donor cohort.

There are 14 amino acids in the CDR3, from cysteine to phenylalanine inclusive. Of all the DNA, just the CDR3 is kept, 42 bases in frame from base 1. From a lookup of the germline V gene, CDR1 and CDR2 are SGHTA and FQGNSA. V is cut by 1 base and J by 7 bases, and the space between the germline ends is 13 bases. The sample's treatment or condition, from its label and the paper: in vitro stimulation with specific CMV peptide epitopes to enrich CMV-specific T cells. TCRdb shows the sequencer as Illumina HiSeq 1500. The raw public reads went through TCRdb reprocessing: fastp at Q25, MiXCR clone calling, in-frame beta chains kept. Entries are consolidated by CDR3 protein sequence, retaining the most common genes and DNA. This sample is represented by over 120,000 distinct CDR3 sequences; approximately 30% of them were singletons. Of the sample, 52% falls within the top ten clones. The table lists this clonotype with a few counts. The clone's antigen remains unknown. Per-nucleotide qualities are absent, and no much larger clonotype sits a single base away.

The sequence was collected from a human donor in good health (CMV status not recorded). Some clones in this sample may be carry-over from other donors' samples. Sequencing used CD8+ T cells from cultured PBMCs, obtained from culture after CMV antigen stimulation. This sequence uses TRBV7-2 and TRBJ1-1, with TRBD1 as a weak D call on 5 bases. The base sequence is TGTGCCAGCAGCTTAGGGGGATTAGGGGATGAAGCTTTCTTT. This yields the protein CASSLGGLGDEAFF.